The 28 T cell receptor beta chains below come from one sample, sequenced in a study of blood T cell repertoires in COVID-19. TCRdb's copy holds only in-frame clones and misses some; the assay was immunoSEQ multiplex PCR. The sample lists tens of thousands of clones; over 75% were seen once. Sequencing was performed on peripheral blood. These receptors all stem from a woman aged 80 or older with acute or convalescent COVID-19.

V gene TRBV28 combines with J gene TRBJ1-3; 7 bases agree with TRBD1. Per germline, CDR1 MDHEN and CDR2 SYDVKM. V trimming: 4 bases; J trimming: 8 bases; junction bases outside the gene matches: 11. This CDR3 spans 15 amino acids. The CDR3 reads CASSSPRGNRDTIYF. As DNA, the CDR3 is TGTGCCAGCAGTTCTCCCAGGGGGAATCGGGACACCATATATTTT.

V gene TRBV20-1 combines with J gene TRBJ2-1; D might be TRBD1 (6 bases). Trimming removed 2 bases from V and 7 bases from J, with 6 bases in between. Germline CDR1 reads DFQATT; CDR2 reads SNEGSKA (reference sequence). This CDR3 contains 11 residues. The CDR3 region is CSARRGNEQFF. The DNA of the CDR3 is TGCAGTGCTAGAAGGGGGAATGAGCAGTTCTTC.

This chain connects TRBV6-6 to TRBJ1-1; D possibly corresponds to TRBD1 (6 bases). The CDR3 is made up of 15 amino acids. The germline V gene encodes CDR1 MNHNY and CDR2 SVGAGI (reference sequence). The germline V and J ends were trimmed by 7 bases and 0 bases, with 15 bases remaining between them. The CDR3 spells CASIPSAGVNTEAFF. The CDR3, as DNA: TGTGCCAGCATCCCAAGCGCAGGGGTGAACACTGAAGCTTTCTTT.

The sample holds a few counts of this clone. The chain's CDR3 is CASSPGQYSNQPQHF. Written as DNA, the CDR3 is TGTGCCAGCAGCCCGGGACAATATAGCAATCAGCCCCAGCATTTT. The J gene is TRBJ1-5, the V gene TRBV11-2, with D possibly TRBD1 on 6 matching bases. The CDR3 has 15 residues. Germline CDR1 SGHAT, CDR2 FQNNGV. V shed 5 bases and J shed 0 bases, with 11 bases lying between them.

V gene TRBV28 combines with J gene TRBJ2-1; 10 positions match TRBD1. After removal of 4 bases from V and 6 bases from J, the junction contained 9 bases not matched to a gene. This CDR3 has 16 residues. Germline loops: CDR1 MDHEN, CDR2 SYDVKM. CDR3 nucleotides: TGTGCCAGCAGTTCCCCGACGGGACAGGGGATCAATGAGCAGTTCTTC. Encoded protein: CASSSPTGQGINEQFF. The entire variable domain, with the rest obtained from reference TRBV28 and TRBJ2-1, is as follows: DVKVTQSSRYLVKRTGEKVFLECVQDMDHENMFWYRQDPGLGLRLIYFSYDVKMKEKGDIPEGYSVSREKKERFSLILESASTNQTSMYLCASSSPTGQGINEQFFGPGTRLTVL.

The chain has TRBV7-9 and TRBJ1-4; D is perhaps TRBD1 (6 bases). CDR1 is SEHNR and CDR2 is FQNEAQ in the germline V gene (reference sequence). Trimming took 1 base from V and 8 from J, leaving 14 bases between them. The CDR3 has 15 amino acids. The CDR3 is CASSLGRGQREKLFF. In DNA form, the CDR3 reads TGTGCCAGCAGCTTAGGGCGTGGACAGCGCGAAAAACTGTTTTTT.

CDR3: CASSLGTGPGEKLFF. The DNA for the CDR3 is TGTGCCAGCAGCTTGGGGACAGGGCCCGGGGAAAAACTGTTTTTT. V is TRBV5-4 and J is TRBJ1-4, with TRBD1 matching 8 bases. Trimming took 0 bases from V and 8 from J; bases not matched to a gene: 6. CDR1 is SGHNT and CDR2 is YYREEE in the germline V gene (reference sequence). The length of the CDR3 is 15 residues.

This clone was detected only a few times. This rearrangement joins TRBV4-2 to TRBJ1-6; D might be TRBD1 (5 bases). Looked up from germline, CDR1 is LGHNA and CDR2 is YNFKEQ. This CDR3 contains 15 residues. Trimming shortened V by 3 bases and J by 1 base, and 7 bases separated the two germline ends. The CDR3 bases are TGTGCCAGCAGCCAGGGGGGGTCCTATAATTCACCCCTCCACTTT. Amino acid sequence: CASSQGGSYNSPLHF.

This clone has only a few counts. CDR3 sequence (DNA): TGTGCCAGCAGCTTAGAGGCGGTTCAAGAGACCCAGTACTTC. It specifies CASSLEAVQETQYF. The chain uses TRBV7-9 and TRBJ2-5; D is unresolved. Looked up from germline, CDR1 is SEHNR and CDR2 is FQNEAQ (reference sequence). The CDR3 spans 14 residues. Deletions cut 1 base from V and 2 bases from J, with 8 bases between.

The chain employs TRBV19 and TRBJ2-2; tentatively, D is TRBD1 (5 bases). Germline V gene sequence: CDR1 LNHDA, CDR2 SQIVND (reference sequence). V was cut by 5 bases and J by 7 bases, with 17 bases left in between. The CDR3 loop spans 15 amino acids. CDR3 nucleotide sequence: TGTGCCAGTAGTCAAAGACAGTCTTGGGACGGGGAGCTGTTTTTT. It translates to CASSQRQSWDGELFF.

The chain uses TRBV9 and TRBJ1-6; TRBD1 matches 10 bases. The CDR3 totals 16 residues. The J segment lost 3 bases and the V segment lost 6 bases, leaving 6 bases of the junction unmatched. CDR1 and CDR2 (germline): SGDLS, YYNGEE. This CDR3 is CASTSGTGDYNSPLHF. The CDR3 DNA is TGTGCCAGCACCTCCGGGACAGGGGACTATAATTCACCCCTCCACTTT.

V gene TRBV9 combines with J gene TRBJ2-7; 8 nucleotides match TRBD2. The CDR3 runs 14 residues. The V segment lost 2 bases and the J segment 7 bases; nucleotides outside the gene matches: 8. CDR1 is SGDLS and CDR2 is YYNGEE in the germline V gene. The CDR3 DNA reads TGTGCCAGCAGCGTGGCGGGGGGACCGGGGGAGCAGTACTTC. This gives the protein CASSVAGGPGEQYF.

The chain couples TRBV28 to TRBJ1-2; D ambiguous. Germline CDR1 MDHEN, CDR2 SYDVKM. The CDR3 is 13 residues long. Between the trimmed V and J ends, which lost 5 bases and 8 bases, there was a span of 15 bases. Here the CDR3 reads CASSPPQTQGYTF. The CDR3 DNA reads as TGTGCCAGCAGTCCCCCCCAGACTCAGGGCTACACCTTC.

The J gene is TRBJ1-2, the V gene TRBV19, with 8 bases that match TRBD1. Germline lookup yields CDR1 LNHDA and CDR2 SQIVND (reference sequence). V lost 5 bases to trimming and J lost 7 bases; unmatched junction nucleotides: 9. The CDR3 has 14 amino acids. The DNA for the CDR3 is TGTGCCAGTAGTGCCGCCCGGGACAGGCCTGGCTACACCTTC. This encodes CASSAARDRPGYTF.

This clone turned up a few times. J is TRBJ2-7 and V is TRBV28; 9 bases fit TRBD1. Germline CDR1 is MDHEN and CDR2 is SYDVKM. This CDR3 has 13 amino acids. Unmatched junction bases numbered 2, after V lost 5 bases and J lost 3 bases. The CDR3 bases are TGTGCCAGCAGTCGACAGGGGGGCTACGAGCAGTACTTC. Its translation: CASSRQGGYEQYF.

The CDR3 reads CASRGGENTEAFF. In DNA, the CDR3 is TGTGCCAGCAGGGGAGGGGAGAACACTGAAGCTTTCTTT. This chain links TRBV6-4 with TRBJ1-1; possible D gene TRBD1, 5 bases. V was trimmed by 6 bases and J by 1 base, leaving 9 bases between them. The CDR3 length is 13 residues. From germline, CDR1 is MRHNA and CDR2 SNTAGT.

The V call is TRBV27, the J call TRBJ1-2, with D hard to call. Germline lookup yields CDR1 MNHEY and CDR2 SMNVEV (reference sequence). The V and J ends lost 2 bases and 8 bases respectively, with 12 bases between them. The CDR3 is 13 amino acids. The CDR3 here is CASSLSGIGGYTF. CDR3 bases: TGTGCCAGCAGTTTAAGCGGGATTGGGGGCTACACCTTC.

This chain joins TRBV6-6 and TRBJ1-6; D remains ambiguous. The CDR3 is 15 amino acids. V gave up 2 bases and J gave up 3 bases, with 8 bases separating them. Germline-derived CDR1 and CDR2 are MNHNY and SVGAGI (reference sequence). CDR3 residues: CASSYRESYNSPLHF. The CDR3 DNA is TGTGCCAGCAGTTACAGGGAGAGCTATAATTCACCCCTCCACTTT.

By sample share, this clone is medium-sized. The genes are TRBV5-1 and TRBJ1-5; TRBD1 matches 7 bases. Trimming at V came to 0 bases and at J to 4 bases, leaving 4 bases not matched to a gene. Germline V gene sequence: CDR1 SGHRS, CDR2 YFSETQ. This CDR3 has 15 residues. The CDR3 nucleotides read TGCGCCAGCAGCTTGGACGGGACAGAGAATCAGCCCCAGCATTTT. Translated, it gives CASSLDGTENQPQHF.

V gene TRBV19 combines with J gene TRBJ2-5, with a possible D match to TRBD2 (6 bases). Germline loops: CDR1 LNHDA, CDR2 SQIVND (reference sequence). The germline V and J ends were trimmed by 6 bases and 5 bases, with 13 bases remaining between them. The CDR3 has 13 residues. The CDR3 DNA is TGTGCCAGTAGACAGGCAGGGAGGGAGACCCAGTACTTC. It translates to CASRQAGRETQYF.

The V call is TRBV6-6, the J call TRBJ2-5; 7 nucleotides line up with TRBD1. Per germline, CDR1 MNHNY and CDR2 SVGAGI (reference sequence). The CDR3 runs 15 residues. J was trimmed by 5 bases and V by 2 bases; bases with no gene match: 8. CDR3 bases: TGTGCCAGCAGTTACGGGGCGGACAGGAGTGAGACCCAGTACTTC. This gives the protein CASSYGADRSETQYF.

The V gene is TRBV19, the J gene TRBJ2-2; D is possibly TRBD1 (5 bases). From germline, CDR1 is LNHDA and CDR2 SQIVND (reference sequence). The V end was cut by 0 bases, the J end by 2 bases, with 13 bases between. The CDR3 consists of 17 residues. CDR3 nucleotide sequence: TGTGCCAGTAGTATAGATCAGGGAATCCCCAACACCGGGGAGCTGTTTTTT. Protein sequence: CASSIDQGIPNTGELFF.

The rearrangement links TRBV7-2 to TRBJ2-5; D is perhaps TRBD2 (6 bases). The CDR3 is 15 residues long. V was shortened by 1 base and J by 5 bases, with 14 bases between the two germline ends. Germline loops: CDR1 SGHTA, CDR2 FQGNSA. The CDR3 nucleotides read TGTGCCAGCAGCTTAGGGGGGGTCCGCGCGGAGACCCAGTACTTC. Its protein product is CASSLGGVRAETQYF.

This CDR3 is CASDRRQGGDTQYF. The CDR3 DNA reads as TGTGCCAGCGACCGACGACAGGGAGGTGATACGCAGTATTTT. The chain has TRBV11-2 and TRBJ2-3; D might be TRBD1 (7 bases). Germline V gene data show CDR1 as SGHAT and CDR2 as FQNNGV. The CDR3 runs 14 residues. V gave up 8 bases and J gave up 6 bases, with 18 bases separating them. Based on the CDR3 plus reference TRBV11-2 and TRBJ2-3, the full variable domain is EAGVAQSPRYKIIEKRQSVAFWCNPISGHATLYWYQQILGQGPKLLIQFQNNGVVDDSQLPKDRFSAERLKGVDSTLKIQPAKLEDSAVYLCASDRRQGGDTQYFGPGTRLTVL.

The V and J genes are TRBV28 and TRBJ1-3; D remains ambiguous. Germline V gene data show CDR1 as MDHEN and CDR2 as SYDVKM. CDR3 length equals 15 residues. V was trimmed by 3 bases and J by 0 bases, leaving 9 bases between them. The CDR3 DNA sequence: TGTGCCAGCAGTTTTCGGGGTTCCTCTGGAAACACCATATATTTT. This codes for CASSFRGSSGNTIYF.

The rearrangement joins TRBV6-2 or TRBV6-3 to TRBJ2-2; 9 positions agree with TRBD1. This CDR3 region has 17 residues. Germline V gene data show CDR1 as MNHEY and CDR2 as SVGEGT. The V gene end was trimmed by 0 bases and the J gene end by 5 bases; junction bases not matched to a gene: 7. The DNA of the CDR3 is TGTGCCAGCAGTTACTCGGCCGGGACAGGGCGTACCGGGGAGCTGTTTTTT. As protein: CASSYSAGTGRTGELFF.

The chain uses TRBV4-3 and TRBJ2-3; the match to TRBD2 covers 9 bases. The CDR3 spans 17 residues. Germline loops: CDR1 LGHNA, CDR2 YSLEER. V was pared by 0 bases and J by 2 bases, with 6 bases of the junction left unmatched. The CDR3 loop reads CASSQDMGTSLTDTQYF. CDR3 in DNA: TGCGCCAGCAGCCAAGATATGGGGACTAGCCTCACAGATACGCAGTATTTT.

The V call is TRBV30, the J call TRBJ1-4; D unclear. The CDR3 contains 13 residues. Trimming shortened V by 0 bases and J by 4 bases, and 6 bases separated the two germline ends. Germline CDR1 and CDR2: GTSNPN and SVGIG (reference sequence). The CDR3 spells CAWSVHGNEKLFF. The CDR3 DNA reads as TGTGCCTGGAGTGTACATGGTAATGAAAAACTGTTTTTT.